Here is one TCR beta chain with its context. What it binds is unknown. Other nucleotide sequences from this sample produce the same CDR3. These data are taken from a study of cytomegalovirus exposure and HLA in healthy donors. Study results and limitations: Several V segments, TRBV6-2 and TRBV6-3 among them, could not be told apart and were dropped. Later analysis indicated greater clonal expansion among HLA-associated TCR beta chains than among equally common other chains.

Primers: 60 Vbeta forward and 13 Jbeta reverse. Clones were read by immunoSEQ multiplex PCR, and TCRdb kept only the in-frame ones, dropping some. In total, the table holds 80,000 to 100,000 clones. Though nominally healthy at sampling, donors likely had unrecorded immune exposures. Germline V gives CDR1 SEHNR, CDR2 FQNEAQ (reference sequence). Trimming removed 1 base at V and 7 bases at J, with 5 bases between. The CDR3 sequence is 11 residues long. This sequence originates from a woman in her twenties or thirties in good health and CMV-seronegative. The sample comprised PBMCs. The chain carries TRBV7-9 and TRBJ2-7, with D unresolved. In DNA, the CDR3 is TGTGCCAGCAGCTTAGGCGCAGAGCAGTACTTC. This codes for CASSLGAEQYF.